This TCR beta chain was observed in a study of shared clonotypes between healthy human individuals. Study-level results: Clonotype sharing across donors was expected to vary with sequencing depth.

Only a few counts were recorded for this clone. The antigen remains undetermined. The assay was immunoSEQ multiplex PCR, and TCRdb's table has in-frame clones only and misses some. The profile shows 600,000 to 750,000 clones, 72% of them singletons. CDR3 length: 14 amino acids. V was shortened by 4 bases and J by 4 bases, with 13 bases between the two germline ends. In germline, CDR1 is MNHEY, CDR2 SMNVEV (reference sequence). The donors, healthy adults who were HIV-negative, had experienced no recent acute infections or vaccinations. This TCR derives from a woman in her 30s in good health. Sequenced input: memory CD4+ T cells sorted from blood. Subset meaning: CD45RA-negative fraction. The genes are TRBV27 and TRBJ1-2; D may be TRBD1 (6 bases). CDR3 sequence reads: CASSSHQGTYGYTF. DNA of the CDR3: TGTGCCAGCAGTTCCCACCAGGGGACCTATGGCTACACCTTC.